Listed below are T cell receptor beta chains from one sample, sequenced in a study of blood T cell repertoires in COVID-19. Method: immunoSEQ multiplex PCR; TCRdb's copy keeps in-frame clones and lacks some. The table lists roughly 120,000 clones, about 79% of them singletons. Material for sequencing was peripheral blood. The receptors derive from a man between 65 and 85 years old with acute or convalescent COVID-19. Each CDR3 is given with its conserved first and last residue. Fields, in order: D gene, CDR3 length, clone size, J gene, V gene, CDR3 protein, CDR3 DNA. The D gene is left open where the match is weak. The listing skips clone size in some rows; elsewhere it reads once, few, many or a size class.

d_gene: TRBD2; len: 14; abundance: NA; j_gene: TRBJ2-7; v_gene: TRBV9; CDR3aa: CASSVNKRGVEQYF; CDR3nt: TGTGCCAGCAGCGTAAACAAGCGGGGGGTCGAGCAGTACTTC
d_gene: NA; len: 14; abundance: NA; j_gene: TRBJ2-1; v_gene: TRBV18; CDR3aa: CASSHKDSYNEQFF; CDR3nt: TGTGCCAGCTCACATAAGGACAGTTACAATGAGCAGTTCTTC
d_gene: NA; len: 17; abundance: NA; j_gene: TRBJ1-5; v_gene: TRBV7-6; CDR3aa: CASSSNGGHYPHQPQHF; CDR3nt: TGTGCCAGCAGCTCCAATGGGGGACATTACCCTCATCAGCCCCAGCATTTT
d_gene: NA; len: 13; abundance: NA; j_gene: TRBJ2-5; v_gene: TRBV19; CDR3aa: CASIAQGQETQYF; CDR3nt: TGTGCCAGTATAGCCCAGGGCCAAGAGACCCAGTACTTC
d_gene: NA; len: 13; abundance: NA; j_gene: TRBJ1-3; v_gene: TRBV18; CDR3aa: CASSRPEGNTIYF; CDR3nt: TGTGCCAGCTCGCGACCGGAGGGGAACACCATATATTTT
d_gene: NA; len: 15; abundance: NA; j_gene: TRBJ1-6; v_gene: TRBV4-1; CDR3aa: CASSQDGTAGSPLHF; CDR3nt: TGCGCCAGCAGCCAAGATGGAACAGCTGGTTCACCCCTCCACTTT
d_gene: NA; len: 15; abundance: NA; j_gene: TRBJ1-2; v_gene: TRBV6-1; CDR3aa: CASSEGAFPNYGYTF; CDR3nt: TGTGCCAGCAGTGAAGGGGCATTCCCTAACTATGGCTACACCTTC
d_gene: NA; len: 16; abundance: once; j_gene: TRBJ1-2; v_gene: TRBV15; CDR3aa: CATSSPFEGERGGYTF; CDR3nt: TGTGCCACCAGCAGTCCTTTTGAAGGGGAGAGGGGGGGCTACACCTTC
d_gene: TRBD2; len: 18; abundance: few; j_gene: TRBJ2-6; v_gene: TRBV5-4; CDR3aa: CASSPGLAGGPGANVLTF; CDR3nt: TGTGCCAGCAGCCCGGGACTAGCGGGGGGGCCTGGGGCCAACGTCCTGACTTTC
d_gene: NA; len: 14; abundance: few; j_gene: TRBJ1-1; v_gene: TRBV6-5; CDR3aa: CASIPPGQNTEAFF; CDR3nt: TGTGCCAGCATTCCGCCGGGACAGAACACTGAAGCTTTCTTT
d_gene: NA; len: 13; abundance: NA; j_gene: TRBJ1-2; v_gene: TRBV3-1/TRBV3-2; CDR3aa: CASSHQGGNGYTF; CDR3nt: TGTGCCAGCAGCCACCAGGGTGGGAATGGCTACACCTTC
d_gene: TRBD1; len: 16; abundance: NA; j_gene: TRBJ1-2; v_gene: TRBV3-1/TRBV3-2; CDR3aa: CASSDRGNGRGYGYTF; CDR3nt: TGTGCCAGCAGCGACAGGGGAAACGGTCGTGGCTATGGCTACACCTTC
d_gene: NA; len: 14; abundance: NA; j_gene: TRBJ2-7; v_gene: TRBV27; CDR3aa: CASSLSGRGRGQYF; CDR3nt: TGTGCCAGCAGTTTATCCGGACGGGGTCGGGGACAGTACTTC
d_gene: NA; len: 12; abundance: once; j_gene: TRBJ2-7; v_gene: TRBV20-1; CDR3aa: CSASEGQYEQYF; CDR3nt: TGCAGTGCTAGTGAGGGCCAGTACGAGCAGTACTTC
d_gene: NA; len: 16; abundance: NA; j_gene: TRBJ1-1; v_gene: TRBV7-9; CDR3aa: CASSRPGEGSSTEAFF; CDR3nt: TGTGCCAGCAGTCGTCCAGGGGAAGGGAGTAGCACTGAAGCTTTCTTT
d_gene: TRBD2; len: 17; abundance: NA; j_gene: TRBJ2-1; v_gene: TRBV5-1; CDR3aa: CASSLALIAGGLNEQFF; CDR3nt: TGCGCCAGCAGCTTGGCCCTTATAGCGGGGGGCCTCAATGAGCAGTTCTTC
d_gene: TRBD1; len: 14; abundance: few; j_gene: TRBJ2-1; v_gene: TRBV15; CDR3aa: CATSSGTGANEQFF; CDR3nt: TGTGCCACCAGTAGCGGGACAGGGGCCAATGAGCAGTTCTTC
d_gene: NA; len: 14; abundance: NA; j_gene: TRBJ2-5; v_gene: TRBV2; CDR3aa: CASSESSYRETQYF; CDR3nt: TGTGCCAGCAGTGAGTCTAGCTATAGAGAGACCCAGTACTTC
d_gene: TRBD1; len: 18; abundance: NA; j_gene: TRBJ2-7; v_gene: TRBV6-2/TRBV6-3; CDR3aa: CASSYPRSTGPGSYEQYF; CDR3nt: TGTGCCAGCAGTTACCCGCGGTCGACAGGGCCTGGCTCCTACGAGCAGTACTTC
d_gene: TRBD1; len: 14; abundance: NA; j_gene: TRBJ2-7; v_gene: TRBV7-9; CDR3aa: CASSPDRVKYEQYF; CDR3nt: TGTGCCAGCAGTCCCGACAGGGTAAAATACGAGCAGTACTTC
d_gene: NA; len: 13; abundance: NA; j_gene: TRBJ2-3; v_gene: TRBV3-1/TRBV3-2; CDR3aa: CASSRRVPDTQYF; CDR3nt: TGTGCCAGCAGCCGCAGGGTCCCAGATACGCAGTATTTT
d_gene: NA; len: 14; abundance: NA; j_gene: TRBJ1-1; v_gene: TRBV29-1; CDR3aa: CSVGPSGASTEAFF; CDR3nt: TGCAGCGTTGGACCGTCAGGGGCGAGCACTGAAGCTTTCTTT
d_gene: TRBD1; len: 13; abundance: NA; j_gene: TRBJ1-2; v_gene: TRBV6-5; CDR3aa: CASSRDRGRGYTF; CDR3nt: TGTGCCAGCAGTCGGGACAGGGGAAGGGGCTACACCTTC
d_gene: NA; len: 13; abundance: NA; j_gene: TRBJ1-1; v_gene: TRBV6-5; CDR3aa: CASKTGFSGEAFF; CDR3nt: TGTGCCAGCAAAACAGGGTTCTCCGGTGAAGCTTTCTTT
d_gene: NA; len: 15; abundance: NA; j_gene: TRBJ2-1; v_gene: TRBV7-2; CDR3aa: CASRPGRASYNEQFF; CDR3nt: TGTGCCAGCCGCCCCGGCAGGGCTTCCTACAATGAGCAGTTCTTC
d_gene: TRBD2; len: 15; abundance: NA; j_gene: TRBJ2-5; v_gene: TRBV6-1; CDR3aa: CASSDELAGRETQYF; CDR3nt: TGTGCCAGCAGTGACGAACTAGCGGGTCGAGAGACCCAGTACTTC
d_gene: NA; len: 14; abundance: NA; j_gene: TRBJ2-2; v_gene: TRBV14; CDR3aa: CASSHDDRTGELFF; CDR3nt: TGTGCCAGCAGCCATGATGATAGAACCGGGGAGCTGTTTTTT
d_gene: NA; len: 14; abundance: NA; j_gene: TRBJ1-4; v_gene: TRBV19; CDR3aa: CASRAGDRPRKLFF; CDR3nt: TGTGCCAGTAGAGCAGGGGACCGACCGCGAAAACTGTTTTTT
d_gene: TRBD1; len: 15; abundance: few; j_gene: TRBJ1-4; v_gene: TRBV9; CDR3aa: CASSPSGTGNEKLFF; CDR3nt: TGTGCCAGCAGCCCCTCCGGGACAGGGAACGAAAAACTGTTTTTT
d_gene: TRBD1; len: 15; abundance: few; j_gene: TRBJ2-5; v_gene: TRBV18; CDR3aa: CASSRTGTAQKTQYF; CDR3nt: TGTGCCAGCTCAAGGACAGGGACAGCCCAAAAGACCCAGTACTTC
d_gene: TRBD1; len: 18; abundance: NA; j_gene: TRBJ2-7; v_gene: TRBV7-9; CDR3aa: CASSSTPGQRTSSYEQYF; CDR3nt: TGTGCCAGCAGCTCCACCCCGGGACAGCGGACAAGCTCCTACGAGCAGTACTTC
d_gene: NA; len: 12; abundance: few; j_gene: TRBJ2-2; v_gene: TRBV29-1; CDR3aa: CSVGRFDGELFF; CDR3nt: TGCAGCGTTGGCAGGTTTGACGGGGAGCTGTTTTTT
d_gene: NA; len: 14; abundance: few; j_gene: TRBJ1-2; v_gene: TRBV25-1; CDR3aa: CASSEGLRGWGYTF; CDR3nt: TGTGCCAGCAGTGAGGGCCTCCGGGGTTGGGGCTACACCTTC
d_gene: NA; len: 11; abundance: NA; j_gene: TRBJ1-1; v_gene: TRBV27; CDR3aa: CASRYQGWAFF; CDR3nt: TGTGCCAGCAGATACCAGGGATGGGCTTTCTTT
d_gene: TRBD1; len: 13; abundance: few; j_gene: TRBJ2-7; v_gene: TRBV6-5; CDR3aa: CASSSPGQGKQYF; CDR3nt: TGTGCCAGCAGTTCTCCGGGACAGGGGAAGCAGTACTTC
d_gene: TRBD1; len: 18; abundance: NA; j_gene: TRBJ1-4; v_gene: TRBV5-1; CDR3aa: CASSFNNRGPKTNEKLFF; CDR3nt: TGCGCCAGCAGCTTTAACAACAGGGGGCCCAAAACTAATGAAAAACTGTTTTTT
d_gene: TRBD1; len: 15; abundance: NA; j_gene: TRBJ1-6; v_gene: TRBV5-4; CDR3aa: CASSPTGNRNSPLHF; CDR3nt: TGTGCCAGCAGCCCGACAGGGAATAGGAATTCACCCCTCCACTTT
d_gene: TRBD1; len: 13; abundance: NA; j_gene: TRBJ2-7; v_gene: TRBV2; CDR3aa: CASRRDSAYEQYF; CDR3nt: TGTGCCAGCAGGAGGGACAGCGCCTACGAGCAGTACTTC
d_gene: NA; len: 14; abundance: NA; j_gene: TRBJ1-2; v_gene: TRBV6-5; CDR3aa: CASSYAGAVGGYTF; CDR3nt: TGTGCCAGCAGTTACGCAGGGGCTGTGGGCGGCTACACCTTC
d_gene: NA; len: 13; abundance: NA; j_gene: TRBJ1-1; v_gene: TRBV6-5; CDR3aa: CASSLTSNTEAFF; CDR3nt: TGTGCCAGCAGTTTGACATCGAACACTGAAGCTTTCTTT
d_gene: TRBD2; len: 15; abundance: NA; j_gene: TRBJ2-5; v_gene: TRBV4-3; CDR3aa: CASSQASGGEETQYF; CDR3nt: TGCGCCAGCAGCCAAGCTAGCGGGGGGGAAGAGACCCAGTACTTC
d_gene: NA; len: 18; abundance: NA; j_gene: TRBJ2-7; v_gene: TRBV4-3; CDR3aa: CASSQDQLRAGGYYEQYF; CDR3nt: TGCGCCAGCAGCCAAGATCAATTGCGGGCAGGGGGGTACTACGAGCAGTACTTC